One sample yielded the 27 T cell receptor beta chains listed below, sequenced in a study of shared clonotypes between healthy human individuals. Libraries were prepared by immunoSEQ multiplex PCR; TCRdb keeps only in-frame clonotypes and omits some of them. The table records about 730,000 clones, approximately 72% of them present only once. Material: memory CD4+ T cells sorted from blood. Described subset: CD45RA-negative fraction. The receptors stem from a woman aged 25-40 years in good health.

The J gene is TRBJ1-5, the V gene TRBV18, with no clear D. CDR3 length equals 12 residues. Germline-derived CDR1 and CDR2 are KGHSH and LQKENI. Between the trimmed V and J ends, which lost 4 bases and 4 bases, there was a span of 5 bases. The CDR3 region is CASSHYNQPQHF. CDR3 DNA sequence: TGTGCCAGCTCACACTATAATCAGCCCCAGCATTTT.

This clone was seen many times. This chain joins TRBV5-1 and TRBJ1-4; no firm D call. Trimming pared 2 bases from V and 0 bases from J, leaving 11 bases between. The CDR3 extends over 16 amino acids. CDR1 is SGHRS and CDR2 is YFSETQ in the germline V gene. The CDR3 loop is CASSFRSLATNEKLFF. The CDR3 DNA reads TGCGCCAGCAGCTTCCGCAGCCTTGCAACTAATGAAAAACTGTTTTTT.

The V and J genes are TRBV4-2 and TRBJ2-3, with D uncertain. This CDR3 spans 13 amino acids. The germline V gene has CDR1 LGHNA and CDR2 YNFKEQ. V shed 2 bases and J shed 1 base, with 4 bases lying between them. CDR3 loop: CASSQRRTDTQYF. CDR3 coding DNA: TGTGCCAGCAGCCAACGTCGCACAGATACGCAGTATTTT.

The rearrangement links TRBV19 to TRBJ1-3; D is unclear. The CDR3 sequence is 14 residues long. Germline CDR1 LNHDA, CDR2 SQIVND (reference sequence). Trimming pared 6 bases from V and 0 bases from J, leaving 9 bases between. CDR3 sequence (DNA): TGTGCCAGTAGGGAGGTACTCTCTGGAAACACCATATATTTT. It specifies CASREVLSGNTIYF.

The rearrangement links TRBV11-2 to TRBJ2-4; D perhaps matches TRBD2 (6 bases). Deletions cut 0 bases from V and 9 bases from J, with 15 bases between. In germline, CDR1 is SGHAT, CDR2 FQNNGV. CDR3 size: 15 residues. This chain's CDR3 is CASSLDPSDGGIQYF. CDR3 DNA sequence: TGTGCCAGCAGCTTAGATCCCTCGGACGGGGGCATTCAGTACTTC. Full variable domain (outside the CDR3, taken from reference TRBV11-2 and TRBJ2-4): EAGVAQSPRYKIIEKRQSVAFWCNPISGHATLYWYQQILGQGPKLLIQFQNNGVVDDSQLPKDRFSAERLKGVDSTLKIQPAKLEDSAVYLCASSLDPSDGGIQYFGAGTRLSVL.

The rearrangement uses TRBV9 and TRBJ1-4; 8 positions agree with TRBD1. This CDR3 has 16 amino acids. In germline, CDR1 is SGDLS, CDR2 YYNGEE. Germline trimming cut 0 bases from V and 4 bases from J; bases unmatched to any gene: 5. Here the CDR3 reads CASSVGSTGGNEKLFF. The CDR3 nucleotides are TGTGCCAGCAGCGTAGGCTCTACAGGGGGTAATGAAAAACTGTTTTTT.

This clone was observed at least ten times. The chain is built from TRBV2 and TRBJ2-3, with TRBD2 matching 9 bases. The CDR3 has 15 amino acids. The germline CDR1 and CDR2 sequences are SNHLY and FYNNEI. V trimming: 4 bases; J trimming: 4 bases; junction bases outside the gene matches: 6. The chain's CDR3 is CASSGREGHADTQYF. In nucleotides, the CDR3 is TGTGCCAGCAGTGGGCGGGAGGGCCACGCAGATACGCAGTATTTT.

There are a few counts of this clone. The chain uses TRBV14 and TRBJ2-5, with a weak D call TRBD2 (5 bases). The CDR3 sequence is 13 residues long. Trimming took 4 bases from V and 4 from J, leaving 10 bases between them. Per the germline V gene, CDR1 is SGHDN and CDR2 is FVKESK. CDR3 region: CASSRGDAETQYF. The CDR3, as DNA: TGTGCCAGCAGCCGGGGAGATGCAGAGACCCAGTACTTC.

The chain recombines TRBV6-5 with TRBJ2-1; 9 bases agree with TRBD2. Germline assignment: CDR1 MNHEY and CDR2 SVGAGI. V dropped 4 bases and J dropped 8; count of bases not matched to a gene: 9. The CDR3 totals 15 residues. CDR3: CASSFLAGAGDEQFF. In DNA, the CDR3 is TGTGCCAGCAGTTTCTTAGCGGGAGCCGGTGATGAGCAGTTCTTC.

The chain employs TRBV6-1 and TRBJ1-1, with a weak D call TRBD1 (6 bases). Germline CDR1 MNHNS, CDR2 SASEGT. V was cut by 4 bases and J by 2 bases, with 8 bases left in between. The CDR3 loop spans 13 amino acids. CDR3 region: CASSAGVNTEAFF. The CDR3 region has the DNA TGTGCCAGCAGTGCAGGGGTCAACACTGAAGCTTTCTTT.

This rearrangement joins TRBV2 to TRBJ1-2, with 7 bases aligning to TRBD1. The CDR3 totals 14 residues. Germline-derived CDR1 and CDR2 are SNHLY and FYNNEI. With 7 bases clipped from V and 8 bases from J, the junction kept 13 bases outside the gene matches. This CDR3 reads CASTAGQAFGGYTF. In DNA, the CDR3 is TGTGCCAGCACGGCCGGACAGGCCTTTGGAGGCTACACCTTC.

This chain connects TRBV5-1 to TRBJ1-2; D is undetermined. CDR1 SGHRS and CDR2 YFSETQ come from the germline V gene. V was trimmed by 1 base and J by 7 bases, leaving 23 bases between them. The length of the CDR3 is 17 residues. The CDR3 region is CASSLFTSPLEAVGYTF. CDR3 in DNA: TGCGCCAGCAGCTTGTTCACCTCCCCCCTGGAGGCGGTTGGCTACACCTTC. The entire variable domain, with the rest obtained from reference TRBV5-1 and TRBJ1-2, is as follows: KAGVTQTPRYLIKTRGQQVTLSCSPISGHRSVSWYQQTPGQGLQFLFEYFSETQRNKGNFPGRFSGRQFSNSRSEMNVSTLELGDSALYLCASSLFTSPLEAVGYTFGSGTRLTVV.

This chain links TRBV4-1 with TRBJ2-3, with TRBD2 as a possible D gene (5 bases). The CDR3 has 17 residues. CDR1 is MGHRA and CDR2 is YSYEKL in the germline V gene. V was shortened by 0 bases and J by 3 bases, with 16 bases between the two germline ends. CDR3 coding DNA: TGCGCCAGCAGCCAAGAGACTAATGCGGTCGGGACAGATACGCAGTATTTT. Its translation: CASSQETNAVGTDTQYF.

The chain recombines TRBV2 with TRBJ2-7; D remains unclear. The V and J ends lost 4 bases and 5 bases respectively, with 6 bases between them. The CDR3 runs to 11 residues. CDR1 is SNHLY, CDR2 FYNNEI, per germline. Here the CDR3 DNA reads TGTGCCAGCAGTGTGTTTAACGAGCAGTACTTC. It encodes CASSVFNEQYF. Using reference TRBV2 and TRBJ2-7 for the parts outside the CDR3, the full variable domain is EPEVTQTPSHQVTQMGQEVILRCVPISNHLYFYWYRQILGQKVEFLVSFYNNEISEKSEIFDDQFSVERPDGSNFTLKIRSTKLEDSAMYFCASSVFNEQYFGPGTRLTVT.

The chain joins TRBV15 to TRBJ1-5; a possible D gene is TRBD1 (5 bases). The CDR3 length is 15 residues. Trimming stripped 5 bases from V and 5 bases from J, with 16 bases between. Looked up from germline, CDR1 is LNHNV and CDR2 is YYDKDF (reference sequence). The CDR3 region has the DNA TGTGCCACCAGCGGACCAGGGTGGAACCATCAGCCCCAGCATTTT. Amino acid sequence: CATSGPGWNHQPQHF.

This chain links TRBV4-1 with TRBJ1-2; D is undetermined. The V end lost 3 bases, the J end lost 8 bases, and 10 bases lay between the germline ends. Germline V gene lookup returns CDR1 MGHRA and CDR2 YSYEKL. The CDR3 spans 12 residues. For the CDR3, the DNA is TGCGCCAGCAGCCACCCCGGGCGAGGCTACACCTTC. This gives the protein CASSHPGRGYTF.

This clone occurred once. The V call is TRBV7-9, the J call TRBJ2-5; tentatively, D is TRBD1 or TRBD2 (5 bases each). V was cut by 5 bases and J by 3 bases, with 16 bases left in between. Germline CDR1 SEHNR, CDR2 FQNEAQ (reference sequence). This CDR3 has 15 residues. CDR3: CASSRRGGVEETQYF. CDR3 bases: TGTGCCAGCAGCCGCCGGGGCGGAGTCGAAGAGACCCAGTACTTC.

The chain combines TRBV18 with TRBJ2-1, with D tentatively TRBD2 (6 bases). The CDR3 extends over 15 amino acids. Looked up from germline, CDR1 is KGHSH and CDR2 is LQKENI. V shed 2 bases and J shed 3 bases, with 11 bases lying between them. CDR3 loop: CASSPAAGFYNEQFF. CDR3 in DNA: TGTGCCAGCTCACCAGCGGCGGGATTCTACAATGAGCAGTTCTTC. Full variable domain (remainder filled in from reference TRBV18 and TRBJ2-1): NAGVMQNPRHLVRRRGQEARLRCSPMKGHSHVYWYRQLPEEGLKFMVYLQKENIIDESGMPKERFSAEFPKEGPSILRIQQVVRGDSAAYFCASSPAAGFYNEQFFGPGTRLTVL.

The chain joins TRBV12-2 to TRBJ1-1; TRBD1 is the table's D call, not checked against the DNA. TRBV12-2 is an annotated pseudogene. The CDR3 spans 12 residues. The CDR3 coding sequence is TGTGCAAGTCGCCTAAGACAGACTGAAGCTTTCTTT. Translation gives CASRLRQTEAFF.

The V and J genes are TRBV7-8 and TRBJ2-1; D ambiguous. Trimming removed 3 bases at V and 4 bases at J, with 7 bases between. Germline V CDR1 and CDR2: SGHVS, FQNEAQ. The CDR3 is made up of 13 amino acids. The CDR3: CASSLIAYNEQFF. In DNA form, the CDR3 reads TGTGCCAGCAGCTTGATCGCGTACAATGAGCAGTTCTTC.

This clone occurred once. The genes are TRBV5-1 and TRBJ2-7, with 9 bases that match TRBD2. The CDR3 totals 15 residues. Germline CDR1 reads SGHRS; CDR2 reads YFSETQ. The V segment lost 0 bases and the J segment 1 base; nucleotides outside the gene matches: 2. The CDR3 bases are TGCGCCAGCAGCTTGGGGACTAGCGTTTCCTACGAGCAGTACTTC. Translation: CASSLGTSVSYEQYF. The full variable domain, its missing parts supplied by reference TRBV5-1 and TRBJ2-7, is KAGVTQTPRYLIKTRGQQVTLSCSPISGHRSVSWYQQTPGQGLQFLFEYFSETQRNKGNFPGRFSGRQFSNSRSEMNVSTLELGDSALYLCASSLGTSVSYEQYFGPGTRLTVT.

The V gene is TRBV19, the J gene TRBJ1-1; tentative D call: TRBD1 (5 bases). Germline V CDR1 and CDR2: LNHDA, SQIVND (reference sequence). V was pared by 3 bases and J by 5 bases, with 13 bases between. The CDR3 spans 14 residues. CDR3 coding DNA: TGTGCCAGTAGTATCCAGCCGGGGCAAACTGAAGCTTTCTTT. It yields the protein CASSIQPGQTEAFF. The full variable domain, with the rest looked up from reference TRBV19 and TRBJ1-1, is DGGITQSPKYLFRKEGQNVTLSCEQNLNHDAMYWYRQDPGQGLRLIYYSQIVNDFQKGDIAEGYSVSREKKESFPLTVTSAQKNPTAFYLCASSIQPGQTEAFFGQGTRLTVV.

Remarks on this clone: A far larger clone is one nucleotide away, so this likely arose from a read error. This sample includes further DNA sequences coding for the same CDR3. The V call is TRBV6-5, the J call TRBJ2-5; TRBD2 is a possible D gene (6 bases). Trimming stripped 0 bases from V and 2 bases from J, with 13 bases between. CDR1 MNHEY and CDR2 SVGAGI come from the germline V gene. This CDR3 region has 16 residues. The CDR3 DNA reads TGTGCCAGCAGTTACTCACGGCGGGAAGGACAAGAGACCCAGTACTTC. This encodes CASSYSRREGQETQYF.

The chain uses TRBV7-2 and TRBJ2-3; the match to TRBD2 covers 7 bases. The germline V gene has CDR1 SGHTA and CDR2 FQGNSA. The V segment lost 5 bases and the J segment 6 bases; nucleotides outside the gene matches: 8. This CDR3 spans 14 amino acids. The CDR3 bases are TGTGCCAGCAGCCTAGGACTAGACGGGGATACGCAGTATTTT. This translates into CASSLGLDGDTQYF.

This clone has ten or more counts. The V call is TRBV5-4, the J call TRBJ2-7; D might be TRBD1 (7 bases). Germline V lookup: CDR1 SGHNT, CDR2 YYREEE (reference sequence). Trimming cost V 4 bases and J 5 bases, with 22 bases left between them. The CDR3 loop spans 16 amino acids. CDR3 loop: CASSPRLGRDSDEQYF. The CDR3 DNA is TGTGCCAGCAGCCCCAGACTAGGTAGGGACAGTGACGAGCAGTACTTC. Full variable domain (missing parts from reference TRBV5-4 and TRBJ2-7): ETGVTQSPTHLIKTRGQQVTLRCSSQSGHNTVSWYQQALGQGPQFIFQYYREEENGRGNFPPRFSGLQFPNYSSELNVNALELDDSALYLCASSPRLGRDSDEQYFGPGTRLTVT.

CDR3 region: CGSGTFTRGELFF. The CDR3, as DNA: TGTGGGTCCGGGACCTTTACTAGGGGGGAGCTGTTTTTT. The rearrangement joins TRBV7-2 to TRBJ2-2; D tentatively fits TRBD1 or TRBD2 (5 bases each). CDR3 length equals 13 residues. Germline lookup yields CDR1 SGHTA and CDR2 FQGNSA.

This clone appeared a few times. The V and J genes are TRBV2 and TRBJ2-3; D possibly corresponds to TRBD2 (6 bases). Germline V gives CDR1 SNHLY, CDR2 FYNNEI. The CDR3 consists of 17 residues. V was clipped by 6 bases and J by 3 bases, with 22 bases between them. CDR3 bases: TGTGCCAGCAGCGCTACGGCGGGTTTCGGGGGAACAGATACGCAGTATTTT. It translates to CASSATAGFGGTDTQYF.